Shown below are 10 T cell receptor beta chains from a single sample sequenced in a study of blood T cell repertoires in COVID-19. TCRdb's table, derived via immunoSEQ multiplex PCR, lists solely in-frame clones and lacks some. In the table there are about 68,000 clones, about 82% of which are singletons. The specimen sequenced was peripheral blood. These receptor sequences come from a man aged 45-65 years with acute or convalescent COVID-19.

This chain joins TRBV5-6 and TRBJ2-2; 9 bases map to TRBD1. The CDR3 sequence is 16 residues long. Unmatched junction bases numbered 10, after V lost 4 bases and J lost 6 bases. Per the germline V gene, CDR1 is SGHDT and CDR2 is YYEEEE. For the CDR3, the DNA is TGTGCCAGCAGCCGAGACAGGGGGGCATTGTCCGGGGAGCTGTTTTTT. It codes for CASSRDRGALSGELFF.

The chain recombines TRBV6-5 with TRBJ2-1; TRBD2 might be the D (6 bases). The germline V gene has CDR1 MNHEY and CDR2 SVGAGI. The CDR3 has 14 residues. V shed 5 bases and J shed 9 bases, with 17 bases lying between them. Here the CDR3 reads CASSTPGLESEQFF. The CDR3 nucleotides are TGTGCCAGCAGTACGCCGGGACTGGAGAGTGAGCAGTTCTTC.

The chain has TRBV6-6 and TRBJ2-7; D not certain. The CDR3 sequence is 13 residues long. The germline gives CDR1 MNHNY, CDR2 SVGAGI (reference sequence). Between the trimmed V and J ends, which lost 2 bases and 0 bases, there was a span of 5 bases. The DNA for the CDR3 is TGTGCCAGCAGTTACGACACCTCCTACGAGCAGTACGTC. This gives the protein CASSYDTSYEQYV.

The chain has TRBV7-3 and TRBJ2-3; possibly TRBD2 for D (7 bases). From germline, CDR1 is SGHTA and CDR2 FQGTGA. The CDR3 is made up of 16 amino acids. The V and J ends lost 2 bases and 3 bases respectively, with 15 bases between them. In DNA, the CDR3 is TGTGCCAGCAGCTTATCCACACAGGGAGGGACAGATACGCAGTATTTT. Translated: CASSLSTQGGTDTQYF.

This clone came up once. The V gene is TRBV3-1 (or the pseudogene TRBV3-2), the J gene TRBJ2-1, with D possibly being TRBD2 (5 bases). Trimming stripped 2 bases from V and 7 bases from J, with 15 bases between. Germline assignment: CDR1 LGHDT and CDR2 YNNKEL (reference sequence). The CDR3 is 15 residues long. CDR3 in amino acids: CASSQYRDRANEQFF. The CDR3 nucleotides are TGTGCCAGCAGCCAATACCGGGATCGAGCGAATGAGCAGTTCTTC.

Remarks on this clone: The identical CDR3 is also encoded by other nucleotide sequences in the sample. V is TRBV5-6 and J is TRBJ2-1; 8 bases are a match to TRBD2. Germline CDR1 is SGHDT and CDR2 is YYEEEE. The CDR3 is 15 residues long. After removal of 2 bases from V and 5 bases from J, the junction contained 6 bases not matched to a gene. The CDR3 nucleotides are TGTGCCAGCAGCTTTGGTCGGGGGGGAGACAATGAGCAGTTCTTC. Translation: CASSFGRGGDNEQFF. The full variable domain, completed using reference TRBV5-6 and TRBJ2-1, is DAGVTQSPTHLIKTRGQQVTLRCSPKSGHDTVSWYQQALGQGPQFIFQYYEEEERQRGNFPDRFSGHQFPNYSSELNVNALLLGDSALYLCASSFGRGGDNEQFFGPGTRLTVL.

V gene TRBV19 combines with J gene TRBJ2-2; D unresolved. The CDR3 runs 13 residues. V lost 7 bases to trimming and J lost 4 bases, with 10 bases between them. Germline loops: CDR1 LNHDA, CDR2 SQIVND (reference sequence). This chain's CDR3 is CASNLYPTGELFF. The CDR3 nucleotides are TGTGCCAGTAACCTCTACCCCACCGGGGAGCTGTTTTTT.

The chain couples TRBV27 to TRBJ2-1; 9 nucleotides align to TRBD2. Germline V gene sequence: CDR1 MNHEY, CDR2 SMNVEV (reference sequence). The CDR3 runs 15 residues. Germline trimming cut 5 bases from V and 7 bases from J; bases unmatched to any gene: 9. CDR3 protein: CASSRGGGARNEQFF. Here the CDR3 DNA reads TGTGCCAGCAGTAGAGGCGGGGGGGCTAGGAATGAGCAGTTCTTC.

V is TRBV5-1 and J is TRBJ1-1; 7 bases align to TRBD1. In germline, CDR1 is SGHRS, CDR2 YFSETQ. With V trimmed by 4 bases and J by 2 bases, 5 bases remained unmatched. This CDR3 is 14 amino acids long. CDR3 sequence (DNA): TGCGCCAGCAGCCCGGGACAGTATAACACTGAAGCTTTCTTT. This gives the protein CASSPGQYNTEAFF.

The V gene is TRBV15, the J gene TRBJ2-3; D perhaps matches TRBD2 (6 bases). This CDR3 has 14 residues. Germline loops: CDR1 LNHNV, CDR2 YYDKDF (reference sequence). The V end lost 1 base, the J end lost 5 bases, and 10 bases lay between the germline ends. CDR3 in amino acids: CATSRGASEDTQYF. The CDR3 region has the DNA TGTGCCACCAGCAGAGGCGCTAGCGAAGATACGCAGTATTTT.